Given below is one TCR beta chain in context. The germline V gene encodes CDR1 MGHRA and CDR2 YSYEKL. After removal of 1 base from V and 4 bases from J, the junction contained 7 bases not matched to a gene. CDR3 length: 16 amino acids. These data come from a study of shared clonotypes between healthy human individuals. Data came from immunoSEQ multiplex PCR; TCRdb stores just in-frame clones and leaves some out. Among about 680,000 clones listed, approximately 73% were seen once. What was sequenced was memory CD4+ T cells sorted from blood. Subset described: CD45RA-negative fraction. The chain couples TRBV4-1 to TRBJ2-5, with 9 bases identical to TRBD2. The clonotype comes from a woman in her twenties or thirties in good health. CDR3 coding DNA: TGCGCCAGCAGCCAAGTGGTTAGCGGGAGATTAGAGACCCAGTACTTC. This translates into CASSQVVSGRLETQYF.